Sequencing of this T cell receptor (beta chain) was carried out in a study of blood T cell repertoires in COVID-19. The repertoire was sequenced with immunoSEQ multiplex PCR; TCRdb's copy has only in-frame clones and lacks some. The sample has about 150,000 clones, roughly 90% seen once. CDR1 is SGHTA and CDR2 is FQGTGA in the germline V gene. The CDR3 length is 14 residues, termini included. Of note for this clone: The limits of the CDR3 on the DNA are not certain, so only TCRdb's listed CDR3 is given.

This clonotype was sampled from a man aged 50 or older who had recovered from COVID-19. The specimen was PBMCs or T cells enriched from blood (not recorded which). The rearrangement joins TRBV7-3 to TRBJ1-1. CDR3 sequence reads: CASSSSGMNTEAFF.